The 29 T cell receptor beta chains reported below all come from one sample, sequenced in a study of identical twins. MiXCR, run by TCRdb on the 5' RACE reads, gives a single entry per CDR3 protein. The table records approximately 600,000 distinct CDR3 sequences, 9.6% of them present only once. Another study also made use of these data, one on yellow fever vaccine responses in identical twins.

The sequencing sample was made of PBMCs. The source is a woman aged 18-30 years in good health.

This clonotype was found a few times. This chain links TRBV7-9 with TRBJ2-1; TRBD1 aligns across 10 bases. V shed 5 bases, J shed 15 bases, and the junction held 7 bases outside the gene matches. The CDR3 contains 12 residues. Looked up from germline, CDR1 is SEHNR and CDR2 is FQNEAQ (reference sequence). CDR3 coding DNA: TGTGCCAGCAGCCCCGCGGGACAGGGGTTGTTCTTC. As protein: CASSPAGQGLFF.

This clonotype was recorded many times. CDR3 amino acids: CASSLGAGGRETQYF. CDR3 nucleotides: TGTGCCAGCAGCTTGGGAGCGGGTGGTCGGGAGACCCAGTACTTC. V and J are TRBV7-2 and TRBJ2-5, with a weak D call TRBD2 (6 bases). V lost 3 bases to trimming and J lost 5 bases, with 16 bases between them. CDR3 length: 15 residues. From germline, CDR1 is SGHTA and CDR2 FQGNSA. Supplemented by reference TRBV7-2 and TRBJ2-5, the full variable domain reads GAGVSQSPSNKVTEKGKDVELRCDPISGHTALYWYRQSLGQGLEFLIYFQGNSAPDKSGLPSDRFSAERTGGSVSTLTIQRTQQEDSAVYLCASSLGAGGRETQYFGPGTRLLVL.

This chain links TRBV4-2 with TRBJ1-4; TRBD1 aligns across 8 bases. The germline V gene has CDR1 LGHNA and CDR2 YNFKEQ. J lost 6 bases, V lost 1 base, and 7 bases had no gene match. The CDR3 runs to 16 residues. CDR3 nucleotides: TGTGCCAGCAGCCAAGGGCAGGGGGCCCTGGATGAAAAACTGTTTTTT. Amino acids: CASSQGQGALDEKLFF.

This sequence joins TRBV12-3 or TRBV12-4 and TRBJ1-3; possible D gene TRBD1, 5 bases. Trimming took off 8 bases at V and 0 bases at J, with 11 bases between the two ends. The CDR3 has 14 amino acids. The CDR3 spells CASRTTVSGNTIYF. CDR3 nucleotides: TGTGCCAGCCGAACGACAGTCTCTGGAAACACCATATATTTT.

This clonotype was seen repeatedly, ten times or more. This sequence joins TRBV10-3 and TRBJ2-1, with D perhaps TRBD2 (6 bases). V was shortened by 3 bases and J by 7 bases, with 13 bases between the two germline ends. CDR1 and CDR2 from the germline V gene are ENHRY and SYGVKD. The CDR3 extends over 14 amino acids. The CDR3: CAISDRGTSNEQFF. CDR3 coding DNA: TGTGCCATCAGTGACAGAGGGACTTCTAATGAGCAGTTCTTC.

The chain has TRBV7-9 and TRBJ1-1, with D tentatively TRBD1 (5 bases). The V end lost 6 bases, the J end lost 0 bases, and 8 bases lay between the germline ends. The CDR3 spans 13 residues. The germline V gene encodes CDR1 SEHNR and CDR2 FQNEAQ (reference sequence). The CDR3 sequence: CASRGPVNTEAFF. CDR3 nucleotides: TGTGCCAGCAGGGGGCCCGTGAACACTGAAGCTTTCTTT.

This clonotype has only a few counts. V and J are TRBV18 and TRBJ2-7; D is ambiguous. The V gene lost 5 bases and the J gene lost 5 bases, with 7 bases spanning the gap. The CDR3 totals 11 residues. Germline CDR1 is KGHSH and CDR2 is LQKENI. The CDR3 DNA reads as TGTGCCAGCTCAAGTATTGACGAGCAGTACTTC. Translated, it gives CASSSIDEQYF.

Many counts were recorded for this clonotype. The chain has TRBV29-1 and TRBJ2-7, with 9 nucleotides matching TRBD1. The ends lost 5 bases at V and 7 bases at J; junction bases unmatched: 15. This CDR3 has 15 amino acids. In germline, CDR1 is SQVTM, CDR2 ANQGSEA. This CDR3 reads CSVPGQGTTSHEQYF. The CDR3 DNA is TGCAGCGTTCCCGGACAGGGGACGACATCCCATGAGCAGTACTTC.

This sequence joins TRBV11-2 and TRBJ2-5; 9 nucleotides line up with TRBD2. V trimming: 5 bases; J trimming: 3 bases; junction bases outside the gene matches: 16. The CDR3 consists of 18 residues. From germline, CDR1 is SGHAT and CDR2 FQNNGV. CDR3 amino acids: CASSLHPRIAGEEETQYF. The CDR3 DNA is TGTGCCAGCAGCCTTCATCCCCGAATAGCGGGAGAGGAAGAGACCCAGTACTTC.

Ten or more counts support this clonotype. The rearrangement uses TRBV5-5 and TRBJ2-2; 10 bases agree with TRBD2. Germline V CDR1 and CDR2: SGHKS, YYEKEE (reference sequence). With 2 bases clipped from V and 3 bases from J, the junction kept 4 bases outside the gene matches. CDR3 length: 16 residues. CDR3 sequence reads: CASSFLSGGDTGELFF. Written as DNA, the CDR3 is TGTGCCAGCAGCTTTCTCAGCGGGGGGGACACCGGGGAGCTGTTTTTT.

The CDR3 sequence is CASSESGRTLLRQYF. CDR3 in DNA: TGTGCCAGCAGTGAATCTGGACGGACCCTCCTACGGCAGTACTTC. The chain recombines TRBV25-1 with TRBJ2-7; D is unresolved. The CDR3 is 15 residues long. CDR1 is MGHDK, CDR2 SYGVNS, per germline. Trimming took 1 base from V and 9 from J, leaving 19 bases between them.

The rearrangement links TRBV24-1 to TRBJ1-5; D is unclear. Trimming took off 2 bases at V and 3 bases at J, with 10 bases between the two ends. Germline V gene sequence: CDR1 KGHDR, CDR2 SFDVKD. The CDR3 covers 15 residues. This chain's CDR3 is CATSDSRAPNQPQHF. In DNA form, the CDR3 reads TGTGCCACCAGTGATTCCCGGGCCCCCAATCAGCCCCAGCATTTT.

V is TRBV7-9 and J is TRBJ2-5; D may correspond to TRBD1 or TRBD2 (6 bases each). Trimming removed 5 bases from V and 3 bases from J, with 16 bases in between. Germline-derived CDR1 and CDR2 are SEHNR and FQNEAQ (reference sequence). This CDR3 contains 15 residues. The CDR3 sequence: CASSPGAPGEETQYF. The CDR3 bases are TGTGCCAGCAGCCCAGGGGCTCCGGGAGAAGAGACCCAGTACTTC.

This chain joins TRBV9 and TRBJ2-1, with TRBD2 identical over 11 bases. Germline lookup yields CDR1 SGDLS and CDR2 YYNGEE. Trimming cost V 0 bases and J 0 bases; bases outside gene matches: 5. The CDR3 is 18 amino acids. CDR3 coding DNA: TGTGCCAGCAGCGTAGCAATAGCGGGAGGGCACTCCTACAATGAGCAGTTCTTC. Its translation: CASSVAIAGGHSYNEQFF.

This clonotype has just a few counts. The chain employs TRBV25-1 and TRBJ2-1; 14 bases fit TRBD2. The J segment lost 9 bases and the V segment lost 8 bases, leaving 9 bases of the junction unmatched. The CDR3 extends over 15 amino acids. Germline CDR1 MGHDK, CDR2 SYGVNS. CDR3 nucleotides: TGTGCCAGCGGAGCCGGACTAGCGGGAGGTACTGAGCAGTTCTTC. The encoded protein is CASGAGLAGGTEQFF.

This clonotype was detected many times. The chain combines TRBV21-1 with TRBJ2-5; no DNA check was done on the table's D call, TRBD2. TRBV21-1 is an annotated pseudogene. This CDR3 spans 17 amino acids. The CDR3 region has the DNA TGTGCCAGCAGCCGAAACGGTCTAGCGCCAATCGTAGAGACCCAGTACTTC. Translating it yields CASSRNGLAPIVETQYF.

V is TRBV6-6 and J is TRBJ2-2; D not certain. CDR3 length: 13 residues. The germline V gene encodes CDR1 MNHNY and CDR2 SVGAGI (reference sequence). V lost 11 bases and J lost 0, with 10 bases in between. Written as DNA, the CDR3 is TGTGCCGCGAGATCAGCGAACACCGGGGAGCTGTTTTTT. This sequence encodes CAARSANTGELFF.

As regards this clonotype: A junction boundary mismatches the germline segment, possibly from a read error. For the CDR3, the DNA is TGTGCTAGCAGCCGGGAATTTAGTACGGAGCAGTTCTTC. This sequence encodes CASSREFSTEQFF. The V call is TRBV7-7, the J call TRBJ2-1; tentative D call: TRBD2 (5 bases). CDR1 is SSHAT, CDR2 FNYEAQ, per germline (reference sequence). This CDR3 has 13 residues.

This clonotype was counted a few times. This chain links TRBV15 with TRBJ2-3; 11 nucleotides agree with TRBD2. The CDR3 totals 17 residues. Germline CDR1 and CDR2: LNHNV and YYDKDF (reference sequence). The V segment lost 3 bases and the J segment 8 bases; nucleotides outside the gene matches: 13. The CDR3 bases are TGTGCCACCAGCAGGGAACGACTAGCGGGAATTACTGGTACGCAGTATTTT. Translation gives CATSRERLAGITGTQYF.

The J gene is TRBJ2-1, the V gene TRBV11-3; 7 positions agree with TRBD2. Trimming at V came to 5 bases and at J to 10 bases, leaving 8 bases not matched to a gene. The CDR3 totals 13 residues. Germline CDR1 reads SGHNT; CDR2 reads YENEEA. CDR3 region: CASSANGGGEQFF. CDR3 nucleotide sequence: TGTGCCAGCAGCGCGAACGGCGGGGGAGAGCAGTTCTTC.

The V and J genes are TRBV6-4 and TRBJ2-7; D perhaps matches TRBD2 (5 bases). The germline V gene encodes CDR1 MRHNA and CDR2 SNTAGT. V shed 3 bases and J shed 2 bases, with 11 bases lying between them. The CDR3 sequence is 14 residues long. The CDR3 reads CASSEQRSPYEQYF. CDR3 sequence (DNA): TGTGCCAGCAGTGAGCAGCGGTCTCCCTACGAGCAGTACTTC.

This chain's CDR3 is CASSLKSGLAASYEQYF. The CDR3 DNA reads TGTGCCAGCAGCCTCAAATCGGGTCTAGCGGCCTCCTACGAGCAGTACTTC. The chain joins TRBV7-6 to TRBJ2-7, with TRBD2 matching over 7 bases. V lost 5 bases to trimming and J lost 0 bases; unmatched junction nucleotides: 13. Germline CDR1 SGHVS, CDR2 FNYEAQ. The CDR3 covers 17 residues.

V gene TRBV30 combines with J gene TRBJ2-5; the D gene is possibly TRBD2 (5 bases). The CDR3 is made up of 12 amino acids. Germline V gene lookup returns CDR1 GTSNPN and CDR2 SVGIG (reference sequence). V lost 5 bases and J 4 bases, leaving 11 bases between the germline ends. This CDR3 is CAWDGLGETQYF. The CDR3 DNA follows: TGTGCCTGGGATGGACTGGGAGAGACCCAGTACTTC.

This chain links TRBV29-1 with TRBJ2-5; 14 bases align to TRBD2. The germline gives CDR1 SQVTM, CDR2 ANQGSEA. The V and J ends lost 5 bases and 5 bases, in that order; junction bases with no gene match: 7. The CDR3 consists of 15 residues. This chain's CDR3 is CSVTTGLAGAETQYF. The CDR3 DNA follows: TGCAGCGTTACAACGGGACTAGCGGGAGCCGAGACCCAGTACTTC.

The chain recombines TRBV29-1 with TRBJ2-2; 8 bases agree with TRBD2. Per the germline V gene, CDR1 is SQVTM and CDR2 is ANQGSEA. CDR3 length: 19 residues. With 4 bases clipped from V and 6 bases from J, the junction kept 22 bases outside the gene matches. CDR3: CSVVAKPGGGREDPGELFF. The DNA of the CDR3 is TGCAGCGTTGTCGCTAAACCCGGGGGGGGCCGGGAAGATCCCGGGGAGCTGTTTTTT.

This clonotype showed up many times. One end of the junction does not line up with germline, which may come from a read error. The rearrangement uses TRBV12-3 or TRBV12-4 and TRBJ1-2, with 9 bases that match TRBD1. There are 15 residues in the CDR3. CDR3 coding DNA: TGTGCCAGCAGTCTAGCCGGGACAGGGACAATTGGCTACACCTTC. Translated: CASSLAGTGTIGYTF.

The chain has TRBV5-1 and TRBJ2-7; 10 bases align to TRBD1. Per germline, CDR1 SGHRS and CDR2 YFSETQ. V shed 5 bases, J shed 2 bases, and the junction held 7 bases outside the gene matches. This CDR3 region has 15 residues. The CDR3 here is CASSNSGTGAYEQYF. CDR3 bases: TGCGCCAGCAGTAATTCCGGGACAGGGGCCTACGAGCAGTACTTC.

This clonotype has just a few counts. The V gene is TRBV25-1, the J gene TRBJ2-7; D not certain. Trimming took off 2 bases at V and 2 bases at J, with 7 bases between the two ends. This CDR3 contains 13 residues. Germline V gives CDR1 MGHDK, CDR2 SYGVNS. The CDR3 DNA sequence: TGTGCCAGCAGTGAACAGATAACCTACGAGCAGTACTTC. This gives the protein CASSEQITYEQYF.

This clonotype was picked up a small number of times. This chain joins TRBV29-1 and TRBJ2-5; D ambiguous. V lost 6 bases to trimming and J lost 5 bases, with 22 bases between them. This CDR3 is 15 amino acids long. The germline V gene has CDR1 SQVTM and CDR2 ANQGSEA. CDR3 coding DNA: TGCAGCGTCTCCAAAGCGACCCCCAGACGGGAGACCCAGTACTTC. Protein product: CSVSKATPRRETQYF.